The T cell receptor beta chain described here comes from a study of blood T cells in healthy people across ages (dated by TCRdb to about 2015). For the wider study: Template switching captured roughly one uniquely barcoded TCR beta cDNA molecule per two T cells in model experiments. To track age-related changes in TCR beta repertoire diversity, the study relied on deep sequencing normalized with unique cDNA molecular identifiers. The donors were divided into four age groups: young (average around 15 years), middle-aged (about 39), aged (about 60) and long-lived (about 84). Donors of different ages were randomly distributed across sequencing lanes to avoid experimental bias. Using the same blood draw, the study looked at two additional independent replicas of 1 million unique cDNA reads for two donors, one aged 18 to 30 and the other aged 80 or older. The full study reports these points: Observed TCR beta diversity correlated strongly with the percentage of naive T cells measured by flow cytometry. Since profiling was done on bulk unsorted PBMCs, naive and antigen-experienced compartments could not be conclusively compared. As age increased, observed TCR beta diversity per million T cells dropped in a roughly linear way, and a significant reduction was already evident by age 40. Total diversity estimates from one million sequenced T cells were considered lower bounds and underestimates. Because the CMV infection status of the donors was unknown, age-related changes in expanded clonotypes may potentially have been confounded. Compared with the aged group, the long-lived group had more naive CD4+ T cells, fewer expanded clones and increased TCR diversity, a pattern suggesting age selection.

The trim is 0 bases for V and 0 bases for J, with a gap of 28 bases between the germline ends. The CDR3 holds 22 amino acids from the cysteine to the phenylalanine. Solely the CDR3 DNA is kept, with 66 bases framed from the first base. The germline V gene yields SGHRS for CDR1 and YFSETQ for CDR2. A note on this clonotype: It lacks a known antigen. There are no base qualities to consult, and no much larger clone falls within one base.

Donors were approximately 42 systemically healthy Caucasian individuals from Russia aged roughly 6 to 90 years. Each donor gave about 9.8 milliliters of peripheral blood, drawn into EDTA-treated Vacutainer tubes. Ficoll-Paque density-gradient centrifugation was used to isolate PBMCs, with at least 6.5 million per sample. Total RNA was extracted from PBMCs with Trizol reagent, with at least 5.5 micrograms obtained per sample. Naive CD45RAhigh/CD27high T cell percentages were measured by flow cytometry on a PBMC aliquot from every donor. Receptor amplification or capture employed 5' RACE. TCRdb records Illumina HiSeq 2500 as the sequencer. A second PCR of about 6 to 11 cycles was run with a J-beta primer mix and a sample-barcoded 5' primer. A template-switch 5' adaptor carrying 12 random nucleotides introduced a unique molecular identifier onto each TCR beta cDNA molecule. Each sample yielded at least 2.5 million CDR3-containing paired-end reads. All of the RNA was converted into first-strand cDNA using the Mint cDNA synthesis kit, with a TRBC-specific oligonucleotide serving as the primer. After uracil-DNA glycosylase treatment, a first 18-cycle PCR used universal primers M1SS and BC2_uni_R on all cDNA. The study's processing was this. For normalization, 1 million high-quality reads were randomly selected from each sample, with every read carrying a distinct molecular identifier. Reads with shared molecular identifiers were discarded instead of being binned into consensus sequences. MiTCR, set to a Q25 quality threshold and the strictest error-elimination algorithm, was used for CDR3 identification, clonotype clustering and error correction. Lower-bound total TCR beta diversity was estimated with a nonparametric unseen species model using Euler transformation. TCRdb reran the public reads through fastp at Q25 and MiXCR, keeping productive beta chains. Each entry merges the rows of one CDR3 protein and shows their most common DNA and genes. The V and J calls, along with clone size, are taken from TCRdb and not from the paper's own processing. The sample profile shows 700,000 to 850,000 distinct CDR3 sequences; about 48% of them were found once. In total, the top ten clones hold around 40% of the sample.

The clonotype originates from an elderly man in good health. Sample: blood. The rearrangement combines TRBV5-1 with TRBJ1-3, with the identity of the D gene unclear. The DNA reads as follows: TGCGCCAGCAGCTTGGCCCAGTCGGGCAGTGGTCTTCCGATAGACTCTGGAAACACCATATATTTT. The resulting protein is CASSLAQSGSGLPIDSGNTIYF.